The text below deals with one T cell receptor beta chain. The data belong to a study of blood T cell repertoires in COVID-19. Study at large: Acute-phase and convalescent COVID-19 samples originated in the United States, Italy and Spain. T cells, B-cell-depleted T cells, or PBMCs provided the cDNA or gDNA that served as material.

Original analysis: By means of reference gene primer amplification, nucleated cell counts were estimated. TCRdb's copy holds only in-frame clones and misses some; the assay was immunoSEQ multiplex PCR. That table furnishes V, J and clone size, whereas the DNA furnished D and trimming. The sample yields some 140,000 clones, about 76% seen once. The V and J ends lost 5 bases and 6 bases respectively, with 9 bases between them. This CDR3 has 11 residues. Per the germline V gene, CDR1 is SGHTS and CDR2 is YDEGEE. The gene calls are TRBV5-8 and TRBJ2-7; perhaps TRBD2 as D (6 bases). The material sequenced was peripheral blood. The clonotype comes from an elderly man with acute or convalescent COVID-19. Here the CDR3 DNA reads TGTGCCAGCAGGGAGGGACGCGAGCAGTACTTC. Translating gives CASREGREQYF.